This T cell receptor beta chain was observed in a study of circulating CD8 cells and anti-PD-1 response in melanoma (dated by TCRdb to 2018 to 2020). Background for the entire study: Nivolumab was given to patients intravenously at 3 mg/kg every 2 weeks. Responders were defined as patients showing complete or partial responses, and non-responders as patients showing stable or progressive disease (RECIST v1.1). Of the 13 patients in the melanoma cohort, seven received anti-PD-1 as first-line therapy and six had prior targeted therapy or immunotherapy. A total of 11 melanoma patients were included in the TCR repertoire analysis, 4 of them responders and 7 non-responders. On on-treatment samples, PD-1 was detected using a biotinylated anti-human IgG4 antibody. Overall study results and their limits: The highest diversity was observed in the DNEG repertoire, similar and higher clonality was shown by the PD-1 and DPOS repertoires, and the lowest diversity was found in the TIGIT repertoires. Repertoires were mostly private between subsets, with fewer than 7% of TRB clonotypes shared at M1, and the greatest sharing occurred between DPOS and TIGIT. Because material was limited, most experiments were generally run without replicates. The authors pointed out that the cohort included both treatment-naive and previously treated patients, and that this mix could influence the results. Only baseline and M1 samples, drawn from a small cohort with few responders, went into the published TCR repertoire comparisons. Because tumor material could not be accessed, tumor reactivity was instead assessed with peptide assays on expanded sorted subsets.

The instrument was a NextSeq 500. The QIAseq Immune Repertoire RNA Library Kit, Human TCR Panel was used to prepare TCR libraries from 15 ng of total RNA. TCR libraries were sequenced on an Illumina NextSeq with a Mid Output V2 kit, and asymmetric 261x41 paired-end reads were used. Each TCR library was diluted to around 4.4 nM, pooled, denatured and loaded at approximately 1 pM. In the paper's pipeline: The QIAGEN GeneGlobe Data Analysis Center was used to process TCR FASTQ files, and downstream analysis was done in R 3.5.2. To get clonality, Shannon entropy was normalized by the log of the number of unique productive sequences and the result was subtracted from one. Within each subset, Fisher exact tests at 5% FDR identified TRA or TRB clonotypes differing in abundance between baseline and M1. Clonotypes with differential abundance were classified as emerging, expanding, contracting or non-expanding/contracting. Morisita's overlap index was used to measure how much repertoires overlapped between patients. TCRdb reanalyzed the raw reads on its own, using fastp at Q25 for trimming and MiXCR for clone calling, and kept in-frame beta chains. Each entry merges the rows of one CDR3 protein and shows their most common DNA and genes. Here the V and J calls rest on TCRdb's processing, not on the authors' analysis. This sample holds several hundred distinct CDR3 sequences; approximately 9% were observed only once. Together, the top ten hold roughly 23% of the sample.

The germline V gene (reference sequence) yields MNHEY for CDR1 and SMNVEV for CDR2. V is reduced by 4 bases and J by 4 bases, leaving a spacing of 11 bases between them. The CDR3 sequence holds 13 residues, the cysteine and phenylalanine included. Here the CDR3 DNA is all that survives: 39 bases in frame from base 1. A BD FACSAria II cell sorter was used to sort four subsets, defined by PD-1 and/or TIGIT, from live CD3+CD8+TCRalphabeta+ cells. Circulating CD8 T cells were sorted into four subsets by PD-1 and TIGIT expression to characterize their relevance to anti-PD-1 therapy response. Both TCR alpha and TCR beta chains were sequenced from each sorted CD8 T-cell subset. Peripheral blood was collected before the first anti-PD-1 injection, after two injections and after four injections. PBMCs were immediately isolated by Ficoll gradient centrifugation. Until use, PBMCs were cryopreserved in liquid nitrogen in RPMI containing roughly 21% FCS and about 10% DMSO. After thawing, PBMCs were stained with a viability dye and with antibodies against CD3, CD8alpha, TCRalphabeta, PD-1 and TIGIT. Total RNA was extracted with the RNeasy Kit, and every sample reached a RIN above 7.

A remark on this clonotype: What this receptor recognizes is not known. No clone much larger than this one lies a single base away; base qualities are absent.

The material sequenced was CD8+ T cells from PBMCs, taken at baseline or after one month of anti-PD-1 therapy (not recorded which). This receptor was taken from a human donor with melanoma. The chain joins TRBV27 to TRBJ2-7; TRBD1 is possibly the D segment (5 matching bases). CDR3 reads: CASSSQGVYEQYF. The sequenced DNA is TGTGCCAGCAGTTCCCAGGGCGTATACGAGCAGTACTTC.